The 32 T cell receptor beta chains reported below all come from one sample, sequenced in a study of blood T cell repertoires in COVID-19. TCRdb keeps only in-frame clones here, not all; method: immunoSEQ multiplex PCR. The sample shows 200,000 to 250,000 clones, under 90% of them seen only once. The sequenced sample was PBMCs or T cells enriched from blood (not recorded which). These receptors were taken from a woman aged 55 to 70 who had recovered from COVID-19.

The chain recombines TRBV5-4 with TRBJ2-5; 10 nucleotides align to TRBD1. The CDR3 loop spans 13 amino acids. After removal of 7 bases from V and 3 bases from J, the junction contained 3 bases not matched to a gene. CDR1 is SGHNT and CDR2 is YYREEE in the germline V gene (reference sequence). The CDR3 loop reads CASATGGEETQYF. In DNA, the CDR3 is TGTGCCAGCGCGACAGGGGGCGAAGAGACCCAGTACTTC.

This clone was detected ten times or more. As DNA, the CDR3 is TGTGCCAGCAGCCGAATCTCGGAAGAGACCCAGTACTTC. As protein: CASSRISEETQYF. The chain has TRBV7-9 and TRBJ2-5; no reliable D call. CDR1 SEHNR and CDR2 FQNEAQ come from the germline V gene (reference sequence). CDR3 size: 13 residues. V was shortened by 5 bases and J by 3 bases, with 10 bases between the two germline ends.

Here the CDR3 reads CASSRKRDTEAFF. The CDR3 DNA reads as TGTGCCAGTAGTAGAAAGAGGGACACTGAAGCTTTCTTT. V and J are TRBV19 and TRBJ1-1, with D unclear. The V end lost 4 bases, the J end lost 3 bases, and 9 bases lay between the germline ends. This CDR3 region has 13 residues. The germline V gene has CDR1 LNHDA and CDR2 SQIVND (reference sequence).

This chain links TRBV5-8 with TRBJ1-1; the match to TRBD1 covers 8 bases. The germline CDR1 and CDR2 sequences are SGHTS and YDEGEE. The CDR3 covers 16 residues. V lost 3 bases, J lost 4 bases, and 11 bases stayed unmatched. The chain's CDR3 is CASSSFRGPSFTEAFF. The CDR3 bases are TGTGCCAGCAGCTCCTTCAGGGGGCCTTCATTCACTGAAGCTTTCTTT.

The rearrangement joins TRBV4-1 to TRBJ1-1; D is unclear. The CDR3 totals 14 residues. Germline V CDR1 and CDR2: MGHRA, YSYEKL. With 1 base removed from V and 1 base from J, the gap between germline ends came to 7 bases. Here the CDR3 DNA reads TGCGCCAGCAGCCAAGGAAGCACGAACACTGAAGCTTTCTTT. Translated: CASSQGSTNTEAFF.

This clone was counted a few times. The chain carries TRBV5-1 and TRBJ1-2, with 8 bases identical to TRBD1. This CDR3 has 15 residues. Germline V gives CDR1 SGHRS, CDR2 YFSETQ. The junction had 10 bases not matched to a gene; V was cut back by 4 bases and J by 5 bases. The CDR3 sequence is CASSLDQGAGYGYTF. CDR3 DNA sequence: TGCGCCAGCAGCCTCGATCAGGGGGCCGGGTATGGCTACACCTTC.

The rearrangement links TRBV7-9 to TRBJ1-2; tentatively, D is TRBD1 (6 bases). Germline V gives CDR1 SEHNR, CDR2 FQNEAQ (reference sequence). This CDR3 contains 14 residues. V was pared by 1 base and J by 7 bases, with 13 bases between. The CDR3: CASSLDRVALGYTF. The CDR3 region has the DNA TGTGCCAGCAGCTTAGACAGGGTAGCCCTTGGCTACACCTTC.

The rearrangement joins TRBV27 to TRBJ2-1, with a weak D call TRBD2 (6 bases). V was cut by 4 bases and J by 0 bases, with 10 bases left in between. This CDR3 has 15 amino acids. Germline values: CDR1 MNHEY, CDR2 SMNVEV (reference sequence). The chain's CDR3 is CASSSGRSSYNEQFF. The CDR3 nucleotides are TGTGCCAGCAGTTCAGGGAGGTCCTCCTACAATGAGCAGTTCTTC.

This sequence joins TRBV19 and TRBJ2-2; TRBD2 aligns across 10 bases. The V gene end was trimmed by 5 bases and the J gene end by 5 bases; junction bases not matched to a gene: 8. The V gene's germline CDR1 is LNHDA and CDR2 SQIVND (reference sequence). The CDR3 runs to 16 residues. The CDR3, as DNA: TGTGCCAGTAGTGCGAGCGGGGGGGCCCGGACCGGGGAGCTGTTTTTT. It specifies CASSASGGARTGELFF.

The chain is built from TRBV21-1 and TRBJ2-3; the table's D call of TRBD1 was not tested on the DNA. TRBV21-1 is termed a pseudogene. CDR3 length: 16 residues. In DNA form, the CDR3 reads TGTGCCAGCAGCAAAGGGGGCTTATATAACACAGATACGCAGTATTTT. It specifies CASSKGGLYNTDTQYF.

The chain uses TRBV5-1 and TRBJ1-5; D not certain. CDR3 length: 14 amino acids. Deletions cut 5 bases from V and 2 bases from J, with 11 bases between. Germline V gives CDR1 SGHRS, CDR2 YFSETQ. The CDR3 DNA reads TGCGCCAGCAGGGAAAGGGAGGGCAATCAGCCCCAGCATTTT. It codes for CASREREGNQPQHF.

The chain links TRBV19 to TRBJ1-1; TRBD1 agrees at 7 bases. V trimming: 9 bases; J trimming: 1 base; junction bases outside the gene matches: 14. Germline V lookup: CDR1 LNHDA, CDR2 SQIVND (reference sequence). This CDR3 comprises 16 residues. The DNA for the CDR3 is TGTGCCAGCGAAAGGCGGGACAGTTATAAGAACACTGAAGCTTTCTTT. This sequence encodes CASERRDSYKNTEAFF.

The CDR3 nucleotides read TGTGCCAGCAGCGCAAGCAGGACTTTCACCGGGGAGCTGTTTTTT. Translating gives CASSASRTFTGELFF. This chain joins TRBV9 and TRBJ2-2; TRBD2 is a possible D gene (5 bases). This CDR3 comprises 15 residues. Germline V gene sequence: CDR1 SGDLS, CDR2 YYNGEE. Trimming removed 3 bases from V and 4 bases from J, with 13 bases in between.

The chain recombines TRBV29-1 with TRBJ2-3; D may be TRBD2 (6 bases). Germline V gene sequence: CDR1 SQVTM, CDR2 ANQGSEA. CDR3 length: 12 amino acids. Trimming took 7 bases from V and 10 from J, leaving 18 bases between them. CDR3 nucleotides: TGCAGCGCTCGGGACTCCCAGTATGCGCAGTATTTT. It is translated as CSARDSQYAQYF.

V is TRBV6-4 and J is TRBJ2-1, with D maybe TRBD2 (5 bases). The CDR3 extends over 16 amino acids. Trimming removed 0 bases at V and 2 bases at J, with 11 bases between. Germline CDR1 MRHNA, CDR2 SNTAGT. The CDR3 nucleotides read TGTGCCAGCAGTGACTCGATGAGGGCCCCCTACAATGAGCAGTTCTTC. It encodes CASSDSMRAPYNEQFF.

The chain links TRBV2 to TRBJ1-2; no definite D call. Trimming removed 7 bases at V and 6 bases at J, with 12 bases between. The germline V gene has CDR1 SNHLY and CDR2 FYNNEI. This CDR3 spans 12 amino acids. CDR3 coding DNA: TGTGCCAGCACTCACCCCGGGAATGGCTACACCTTC. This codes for CASTHPGNGYTF.

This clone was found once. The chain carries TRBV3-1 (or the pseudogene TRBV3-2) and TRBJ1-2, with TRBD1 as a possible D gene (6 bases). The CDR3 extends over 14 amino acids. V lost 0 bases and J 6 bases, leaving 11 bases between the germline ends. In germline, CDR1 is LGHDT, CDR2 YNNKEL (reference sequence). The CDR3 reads CASSQDLAGDGYTF. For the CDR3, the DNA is TGTGCCAGCAGCCAAGATCTGGCAGGGGATGGCTACACCTTC.

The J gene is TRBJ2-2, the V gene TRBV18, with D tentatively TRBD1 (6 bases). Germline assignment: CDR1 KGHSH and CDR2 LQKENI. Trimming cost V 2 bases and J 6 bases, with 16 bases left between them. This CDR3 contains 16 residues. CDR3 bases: TGTGCCAGCTCACCAATCCAGGCCAGGGGCCCCGGGGAGCTGTTTTTT. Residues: CASSPIQARGPGELFF.

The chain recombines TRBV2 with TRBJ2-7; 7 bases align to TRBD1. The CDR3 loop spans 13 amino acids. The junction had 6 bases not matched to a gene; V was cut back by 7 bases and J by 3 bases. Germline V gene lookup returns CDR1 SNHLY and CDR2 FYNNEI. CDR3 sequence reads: CASTRDSDYEQYF. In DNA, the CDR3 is TGTGCCAGCACCCGGGACAGTGACTACGAGCAGTACTTC.

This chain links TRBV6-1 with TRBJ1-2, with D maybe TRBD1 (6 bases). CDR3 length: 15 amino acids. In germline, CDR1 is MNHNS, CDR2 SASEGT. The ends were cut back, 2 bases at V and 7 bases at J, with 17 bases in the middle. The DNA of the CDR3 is TGTGCCAGCAGTGAAAGGGACTGGGGGGGGGCTGGCTACACCTTC. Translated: CASSERDWGGAGYTF.

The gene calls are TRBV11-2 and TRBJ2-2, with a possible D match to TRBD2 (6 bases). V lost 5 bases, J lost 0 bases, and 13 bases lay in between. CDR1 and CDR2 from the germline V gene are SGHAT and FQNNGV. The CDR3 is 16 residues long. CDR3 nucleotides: TGTGCCAGCAGCGTCATCGGGGGACCGAACACCGGGGAGCTGTTTTTT. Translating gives CASSVIGGPNTGELFF.

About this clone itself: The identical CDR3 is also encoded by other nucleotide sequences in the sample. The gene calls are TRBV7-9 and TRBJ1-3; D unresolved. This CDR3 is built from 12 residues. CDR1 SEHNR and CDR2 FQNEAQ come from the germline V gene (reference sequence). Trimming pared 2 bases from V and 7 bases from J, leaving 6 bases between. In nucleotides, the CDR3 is TGTGCCAGCAGCTTATCGTCGAACACCATATATTTT. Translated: CASSLSSNTIYF.

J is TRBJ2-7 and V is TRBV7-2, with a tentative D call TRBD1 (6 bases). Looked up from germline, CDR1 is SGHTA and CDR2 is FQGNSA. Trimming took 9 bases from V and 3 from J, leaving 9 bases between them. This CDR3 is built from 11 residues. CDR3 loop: CASKQGYEQYF. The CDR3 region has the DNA TGTGCCAGTAAACAGGGCTACGAGCAGTACTTC.

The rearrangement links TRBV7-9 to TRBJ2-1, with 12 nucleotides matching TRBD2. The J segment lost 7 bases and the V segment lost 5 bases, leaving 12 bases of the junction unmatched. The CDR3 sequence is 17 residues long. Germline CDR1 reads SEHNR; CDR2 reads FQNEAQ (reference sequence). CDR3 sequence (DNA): TGTGCCAGCAGCCCTCGCATCGGGCTAGCGGGAGGGAATGAGCAGTTCTTC. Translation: CASSPRIGLAGGNEQFF. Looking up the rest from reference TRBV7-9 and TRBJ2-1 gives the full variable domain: DTGVSQNPRHKITKRGQNVTFRCDPISEHNRLYWYRQTLGQGPEFLTYFQNEAQLEKSRLLSDRFSAERPKGSFSTLEIQRTEQGDSAMYLCASSPRIGLAGGNEQFFGPGTRLTVL.

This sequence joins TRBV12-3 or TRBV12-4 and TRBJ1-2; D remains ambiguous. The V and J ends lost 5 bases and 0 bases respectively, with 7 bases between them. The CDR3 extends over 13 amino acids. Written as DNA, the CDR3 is TGTGCCAGCAGTCCGCAGACTAACTATGGCTACACCTTC. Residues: CASSPQTNYGYTF.

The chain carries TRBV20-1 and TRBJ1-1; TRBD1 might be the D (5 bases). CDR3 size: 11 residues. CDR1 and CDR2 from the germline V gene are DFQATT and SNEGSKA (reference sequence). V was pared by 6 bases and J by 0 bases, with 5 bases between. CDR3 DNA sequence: TGCAGTGCAGGGGTGAACACTGAAGCTTTCTTT. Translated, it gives CSAGVNTEAFF.

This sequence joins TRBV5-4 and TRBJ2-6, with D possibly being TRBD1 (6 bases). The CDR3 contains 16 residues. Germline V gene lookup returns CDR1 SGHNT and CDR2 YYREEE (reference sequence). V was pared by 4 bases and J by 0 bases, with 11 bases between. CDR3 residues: CASSPGQISGANVLTF. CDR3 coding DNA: TGTGCCAGCAGCCCCGGACAGATCTCTGGGGCCAACGTCCTGACTTTC.

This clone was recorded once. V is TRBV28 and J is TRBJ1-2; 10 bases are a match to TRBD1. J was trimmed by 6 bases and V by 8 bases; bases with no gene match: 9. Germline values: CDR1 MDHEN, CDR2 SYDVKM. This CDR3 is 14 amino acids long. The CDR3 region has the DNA TGTGCCAGCGGTTCGACAGGGGGCGCTGATGGCTACACCTTC. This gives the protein CASGSTGGADGYTF.

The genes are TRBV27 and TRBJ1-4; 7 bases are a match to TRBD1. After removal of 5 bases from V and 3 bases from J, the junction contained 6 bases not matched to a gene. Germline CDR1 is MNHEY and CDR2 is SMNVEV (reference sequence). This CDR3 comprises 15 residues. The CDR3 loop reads CASSPRQGANEKLFF. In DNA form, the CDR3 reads TGTGCCAGCAGTCCACGACAGGGTGCTAATGAAAAACTGTTTTTT.

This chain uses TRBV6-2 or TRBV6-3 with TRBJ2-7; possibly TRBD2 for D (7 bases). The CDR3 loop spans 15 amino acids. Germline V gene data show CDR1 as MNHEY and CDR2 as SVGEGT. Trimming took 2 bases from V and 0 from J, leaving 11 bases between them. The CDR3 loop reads CASSYDGGRSYEQYF. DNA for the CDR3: TGTGCCAGCAGTTACGACGGGGGGCGCTCCTACGAGCAGTACTTC.

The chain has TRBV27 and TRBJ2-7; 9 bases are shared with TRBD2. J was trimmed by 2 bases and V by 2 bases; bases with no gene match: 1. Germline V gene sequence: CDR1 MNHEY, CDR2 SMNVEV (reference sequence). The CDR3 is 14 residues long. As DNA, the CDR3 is TGTGCCAGCAGTTTAGGCGGGAGGGCCTACGAGCAGTACTTC. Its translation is CASSLGGRAYEQYF.

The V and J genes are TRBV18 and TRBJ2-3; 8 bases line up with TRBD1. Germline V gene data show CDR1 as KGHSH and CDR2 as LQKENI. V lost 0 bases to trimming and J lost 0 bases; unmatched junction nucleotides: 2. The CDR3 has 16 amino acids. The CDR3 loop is CASSPPQGASTDTQYF. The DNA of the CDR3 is TGTGCCAGCTCACCACCCCAGGGGGCTAGCACAGATACGCAGTATTTT.